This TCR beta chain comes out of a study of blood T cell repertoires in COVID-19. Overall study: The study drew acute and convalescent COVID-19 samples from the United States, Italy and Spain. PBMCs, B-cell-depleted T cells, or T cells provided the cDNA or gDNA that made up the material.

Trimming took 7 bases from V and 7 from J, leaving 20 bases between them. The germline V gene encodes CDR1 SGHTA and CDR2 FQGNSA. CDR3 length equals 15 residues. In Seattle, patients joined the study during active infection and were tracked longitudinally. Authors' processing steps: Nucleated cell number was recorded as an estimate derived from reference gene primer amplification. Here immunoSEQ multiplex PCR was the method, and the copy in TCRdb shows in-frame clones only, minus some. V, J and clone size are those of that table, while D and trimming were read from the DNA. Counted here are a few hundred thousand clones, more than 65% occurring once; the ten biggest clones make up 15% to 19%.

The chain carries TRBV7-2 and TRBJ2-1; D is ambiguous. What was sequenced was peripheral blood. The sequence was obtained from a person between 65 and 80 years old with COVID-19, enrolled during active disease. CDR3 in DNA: TGTGCCAGCACCCCCCGTGGTCTAGGTGGGAATGAGCAGTTCTTC. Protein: CASTPRGLGGNEQFF.